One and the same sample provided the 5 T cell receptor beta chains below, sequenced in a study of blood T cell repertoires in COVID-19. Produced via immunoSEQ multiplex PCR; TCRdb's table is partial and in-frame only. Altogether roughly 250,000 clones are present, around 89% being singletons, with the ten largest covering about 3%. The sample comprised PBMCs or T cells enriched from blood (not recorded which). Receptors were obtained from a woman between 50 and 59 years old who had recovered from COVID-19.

CDR3 sequence (DNA): TGTGCCAGCAGCAGACAGTATGGCTACACCTTC. It encodes CASSRQYGYTF. The chain recombines TRBV3-1 (or the pseudogene TRBV3-2) with TRBJ1-2, with a weak D call TRBD1 (5 bases). The CDR3 totals 11 residues. CDR1 and CDR2 (germline): LGHDT, YNNKEL (reference sequence). V lost 5 bases to trimming and J lost 5 bases, with 6 bases between them.

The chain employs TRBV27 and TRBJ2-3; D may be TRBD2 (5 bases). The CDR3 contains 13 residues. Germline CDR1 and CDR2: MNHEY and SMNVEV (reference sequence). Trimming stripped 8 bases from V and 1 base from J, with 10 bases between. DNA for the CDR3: TGTGCCAGCCGCGAGGGCGGCACAGATACGCAGTATTTT. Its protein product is CASREGGTDTQYF.

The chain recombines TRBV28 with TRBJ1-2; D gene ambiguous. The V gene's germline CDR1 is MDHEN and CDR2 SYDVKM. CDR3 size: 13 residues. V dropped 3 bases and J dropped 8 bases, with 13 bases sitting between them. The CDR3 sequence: CASSLEDSRGYTF. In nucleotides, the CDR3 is TGTGCCAGCAGTTTGGAGGATTCGAGGGGCTACACCTTC.

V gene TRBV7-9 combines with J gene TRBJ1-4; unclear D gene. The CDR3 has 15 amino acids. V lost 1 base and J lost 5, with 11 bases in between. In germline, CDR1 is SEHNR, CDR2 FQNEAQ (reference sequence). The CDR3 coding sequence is TGTGCCAGCAGCTTAGGATTCTCGGGGAATGAAAAACTGTTTTTT. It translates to CASSLGFSGNEKLFF.

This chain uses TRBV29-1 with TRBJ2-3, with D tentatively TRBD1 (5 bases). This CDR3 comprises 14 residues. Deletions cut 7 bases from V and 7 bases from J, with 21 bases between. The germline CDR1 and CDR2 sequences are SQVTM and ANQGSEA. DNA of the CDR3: TGCAGCGGTGGGGCCACAGCCAACCGGAATACGCAGTATTTT. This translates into CSGGATANRNTQYF.